The clone carrying this T cell receptor (beta chain) was recorded a few times. The antigen is undetermined. This sample stems from a study of T cells in Graves' hyperthyroidism and ophthalmopathy. Background on the study: Staff took peripheral blood when the initial diagnosis was made, before any treatment began. Overall study findings and caveats: Blood held most thyroid clonotypes expanded above 0.001 frequency.

Researchers amplified the TCR beta CDR3 regions from RNA transcripts. Initially, a first-round RT-PCR of the TCR CDR3 employed the HTBI primer set. Via MiXCR, TCRdb re-called the multiplex PCR reads, giving one row per CDR3 protein. The sample comprises around 370,000 distinct CDR3 sequences, approximately 17% of which are singletons, and 40% rests with the top ten. The trim removed 10 bases at V and 7 bases at J, leaving 3 bases unmatched. The CDR3 covers 11 residues. Germline V lookup: CDR1 MNHNS, CDR2 SASEGT. Sequenced sample: blood. The chain has TRBV6-1 and TRBJ2-1; the match to TRBD2 covers 8 bases. This clonotype was obtained from a man between 18 and 29 years old with Graves' ophthalmopathy. The CDR3 sequence is CAIRGGNEQFF. CDR3 DNA: TGTGCCATCCGCGGGGGGAATGAGCAGTTCTTC.